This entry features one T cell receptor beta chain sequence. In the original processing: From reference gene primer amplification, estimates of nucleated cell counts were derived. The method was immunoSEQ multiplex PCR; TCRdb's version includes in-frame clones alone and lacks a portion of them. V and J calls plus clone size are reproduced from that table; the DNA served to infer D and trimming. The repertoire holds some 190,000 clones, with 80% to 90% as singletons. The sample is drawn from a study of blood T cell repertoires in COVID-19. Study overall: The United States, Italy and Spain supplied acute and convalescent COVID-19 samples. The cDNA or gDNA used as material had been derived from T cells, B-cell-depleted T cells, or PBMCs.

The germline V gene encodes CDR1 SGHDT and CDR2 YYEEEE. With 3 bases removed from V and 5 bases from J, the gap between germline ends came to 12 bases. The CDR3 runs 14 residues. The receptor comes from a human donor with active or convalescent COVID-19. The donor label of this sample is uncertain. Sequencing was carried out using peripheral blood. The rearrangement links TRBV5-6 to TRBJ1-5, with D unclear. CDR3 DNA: TGTGCCAGCAGCTCAGGACTGAGTGATCAGCCCCAGCATTTT. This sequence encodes CASSSGLSDQPQHF.